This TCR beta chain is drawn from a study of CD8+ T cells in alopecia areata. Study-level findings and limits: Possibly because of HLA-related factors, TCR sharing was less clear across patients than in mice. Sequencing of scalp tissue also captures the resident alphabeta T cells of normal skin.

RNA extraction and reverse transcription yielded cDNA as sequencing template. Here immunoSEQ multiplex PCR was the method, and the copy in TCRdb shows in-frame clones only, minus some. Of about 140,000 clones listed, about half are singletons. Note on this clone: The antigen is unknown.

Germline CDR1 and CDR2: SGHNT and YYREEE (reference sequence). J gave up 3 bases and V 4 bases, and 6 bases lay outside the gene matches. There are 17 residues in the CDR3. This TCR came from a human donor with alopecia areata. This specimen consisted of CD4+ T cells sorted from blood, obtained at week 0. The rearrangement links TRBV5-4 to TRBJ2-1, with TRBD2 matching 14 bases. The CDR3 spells CASSPGTSGSLYNEQFF. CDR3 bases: TGTGCCAGCAGCCCCGGGACTAGCGGGAGTCTCTACAATGAGCAGTTCTTC.